The entry below describes one T cell receptor beta chain. V lost 7 bases and J lost 1, with 10 bases in between. The CDR3 covers 12 residues. From germline, CDR1 is DFQATT and CDR2 SNEGSKA (reference sequence). With random hexamers, roughly 0.45 to 1 ug RNA was reverse transcribed. In TCRdb, the immunoSEQ multiplex PCR reads were re-called with MiXCR into one record per CDR3 protein. The sample records under 150,000 distinct CDR3 sequences, roughly 94% being singletons. This specimen belongs to a study of CD8 T cells in Susac syndrome. What was sequenced was CD4+ T cells from PBMCs. The source is a human donor with multiple sclerosis. V gene TRBV20-1 combines with J gene TRBJ2-5, with D uncertain. Here the CDR3 reads CSVAGFQETQYF. CDR3 sequence (DNA): TGCAGTGTCGCAGGCTTCCAAGAGACCCAGTACTTC.